These 5 T cell receptor beta chains came from one sample sequenced in a study of T cells in Graves' hyperthyroidism and ophthalmopathy. TCR beta CDR3 region amplification was performed from RNA transcripts. The TCR CDR3 first-round RT-PCR relied on the HTBI primer set. One entry per CDR3 protein, called by TCRdb with MiXCR from the multiplex PCR reads. Of 530,000 or so distinct CDR3 sequences in the sample, less than 25% are singletons; the top ten hold roughly 12%. The sequenced material came from blood. Source of these receptors: a woman between 25 and 40 years old with Graves' ophthalmopathy.

Only a few counts were recorded for this clonotype. One base away lies a much larger clone, so this may be a sequencing read error. The chain employs TRBV18 and TRBJ2-5, with 9 bases that match TRBD1. Germline assignment: CDR1 KGHSH and CDR2 LQKENI. There are 14 residues in the CDR3. The DNA for the CDR3 is TGTGCCAGCTCACCACGGACAGGGGAGGAGACCAAGTACTTC. It specifies CASSPRTGEETKYF.

A remark on this clonotype: A much more abundant neighbour one base away suggests this may be a read error. This chain joins TRBV20-1 and TRBJ2-2; tentatively, D is TRBD1 or TRBD2 (5 bases each). Germline CDR1 is DFQATT and CDR2 is SNEGSKA (reference sequence). The CDR3 is 14 residues long. V lost 7 bases, J lost 4 bases, and 16 bases lay in between. CDR3 bases: TGCAGTGATAAGAGGGGCTTAGTCACCGGGGAGCTGTTTTTT. It is translated as CSDKRGLVTGELFF.

CDR3 DNA sequence: TGTGCCAGCAGCTTATCAGGCGGAGGAAATTCACCCCTCCACTTT. This encodes CASSLSGGGNSPLHF. The chain combines TRBV7-3 with TRBJ1-6; D is unclear. The CDR3 extends over 15 amino acids. Germline-derived CDR1 and CDR2 are SGHTA and FQGTGA. V was trimmed by 2 bases and J by 7 bases, leaving 12 bases between them.

This chain uses TRBV12-3 or TRBV12-4 with TRBJ2-5; 11 bases match TRBD2. This CDR3 spans 16 amino acids. The ends lost 5 bases at V and 3 bases at J; junction bases unmatched: 8. The CDR3 nucleotides are TGTGCCAGCAGTCAAACTAGCGGGGGCCCGAAAGAGACCCAGTACTTC. This translates into CASSQTSGGPKETQYF.

The table lists this clonotype with many counts. V and J are TRBV16 and TRBJ1-1; 9 bases align to TRBD1. The V segment lost 3 bases and the J segment 11 bases; nucleotides outside the gene matches: 7. Germline V gene sequence: CDR1 KGHSY, CDR2 FQNENV. This CDR3 spans 13 amino acids. CDR3 region: CASSQGQGLLAFF. The CDR3 DNA follows: TGTGCCAGCAGCCAGGGACAGGGTCTTCTCGCTTTCTTT.